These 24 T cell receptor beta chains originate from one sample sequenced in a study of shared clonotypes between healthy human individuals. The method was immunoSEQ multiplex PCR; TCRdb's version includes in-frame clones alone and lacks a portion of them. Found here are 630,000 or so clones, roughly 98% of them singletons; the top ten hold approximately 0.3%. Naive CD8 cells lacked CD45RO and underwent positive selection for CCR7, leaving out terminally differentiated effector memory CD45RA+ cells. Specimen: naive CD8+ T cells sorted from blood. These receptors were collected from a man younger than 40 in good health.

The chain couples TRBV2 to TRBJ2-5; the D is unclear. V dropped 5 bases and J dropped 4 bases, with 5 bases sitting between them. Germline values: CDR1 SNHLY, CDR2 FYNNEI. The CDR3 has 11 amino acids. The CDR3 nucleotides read TGTGCCAGCAGTTTTGGAGAGACCCAGTACTTC. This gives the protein CASSFGETQYF.

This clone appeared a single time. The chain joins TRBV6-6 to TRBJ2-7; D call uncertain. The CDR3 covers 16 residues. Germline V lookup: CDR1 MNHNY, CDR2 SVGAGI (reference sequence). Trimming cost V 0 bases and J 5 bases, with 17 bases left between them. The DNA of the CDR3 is TGTGCCAGCAGTTACTCGTTATCTATTGGGGTCAACGAGCAGTACTTC. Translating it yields CASSYSLSIGVNEQYF.

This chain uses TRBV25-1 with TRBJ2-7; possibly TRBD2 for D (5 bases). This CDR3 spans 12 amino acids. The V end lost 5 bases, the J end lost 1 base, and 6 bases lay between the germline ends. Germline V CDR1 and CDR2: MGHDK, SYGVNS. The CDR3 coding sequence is TGTGCCAGCAGTTCGGGATCCTACGAGCAGTACTTC. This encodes CASSSGSYEQYF.

CDR3 loop: CASATGTRANEQFF. DNA of the CDR3: TGTGCCAGCGCCACCGGGACTAGGGCCAATGAGCAGTTCTTC. The chain has TRBV9 and TRBJ2-1, with 8 bases that match TRBD2. Germline loops: CDR1 SGDLS, CDR2 YYNGEE. V dropped 7 bases and J dropped 6; count of bases not matched to a gene: 9. The CDR3 spans 14 residues.

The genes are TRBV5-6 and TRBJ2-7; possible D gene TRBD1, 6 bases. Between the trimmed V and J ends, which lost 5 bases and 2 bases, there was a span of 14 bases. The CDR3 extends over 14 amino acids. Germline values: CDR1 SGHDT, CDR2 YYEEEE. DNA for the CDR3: TGTGCCAGCAGGTACCAGGGGACGCCCTACGAGCAGTACTTC. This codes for CASRYQGTPYEQYF.

The CDR3 is CASSLVGETQYF. CDR3 DNA sequence: TGTGCCAGCAGCTTGGTAGGGGAGACCCAGTACTTC. The chain combines TRBV5-5 with TRBJ2-5; D remains unclear. Germline-derived CDR1 and CDR2 are SGHKS and YYEKEE (reference sequence). V lost 0 bases and J lost 5, with 5 bases in between. The CDR3 length is 12 residues.

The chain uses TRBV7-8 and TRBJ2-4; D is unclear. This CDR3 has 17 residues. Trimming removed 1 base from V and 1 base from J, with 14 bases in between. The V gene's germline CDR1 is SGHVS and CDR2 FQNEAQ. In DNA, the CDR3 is TGTGCCAGCAGCTTAGGAGGTGGCGCCGCCGCCAAAAACATTCAGTACTTC. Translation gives CASSLGGGAAAKNIQYF.

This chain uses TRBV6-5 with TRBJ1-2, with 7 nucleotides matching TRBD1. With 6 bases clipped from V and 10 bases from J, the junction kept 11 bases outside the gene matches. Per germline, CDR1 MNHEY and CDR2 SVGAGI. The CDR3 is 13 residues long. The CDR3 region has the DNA TGTGCCAGCAGCCGTACAGGGGATAGTCTCTACACCTTC. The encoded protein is CASSRTGDSLYTF.

In nucleotides, the CDR3 is TGTGCCAGCAGCCAAGATCCTCACCCATCTGGGGCCAACGTCCTGACTTTC. Its translation is CASSQDPHPSGANVLTF. This chain links TRBV14 with TRBJ2-6; D is uncertain. This CDR3 has 17 amino acids. Trimming removed 0 bases from V and 1 base from J, with 10 bases in between. The germline V gene encodes CDR1 SGHDN and CDR2 FVKESK.

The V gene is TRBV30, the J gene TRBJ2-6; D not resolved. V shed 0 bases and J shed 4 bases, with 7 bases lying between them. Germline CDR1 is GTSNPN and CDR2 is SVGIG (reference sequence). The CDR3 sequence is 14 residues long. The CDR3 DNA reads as TGTGCCTGGAGTGTTCAAATCGGGGCCAACGTCCTGACTTTC. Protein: CAWSVQIGANVLTF.

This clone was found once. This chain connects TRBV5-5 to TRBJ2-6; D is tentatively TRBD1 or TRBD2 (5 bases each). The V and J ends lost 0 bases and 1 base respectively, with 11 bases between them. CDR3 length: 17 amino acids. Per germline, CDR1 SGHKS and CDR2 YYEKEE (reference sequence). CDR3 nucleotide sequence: TGTGCCAGCAGCTTGGCTGGGGGTGGGTCTGGGGCCAACGTCCTGACTTTC. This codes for CASSLAGGGSGANVLTF.

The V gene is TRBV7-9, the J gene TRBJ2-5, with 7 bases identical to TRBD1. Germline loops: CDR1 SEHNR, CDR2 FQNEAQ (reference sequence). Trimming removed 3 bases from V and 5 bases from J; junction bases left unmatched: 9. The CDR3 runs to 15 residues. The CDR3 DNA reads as TGTGCCAGCAGCTTTCCCTACAGGGGAGAGGAGACCCAGTACTTC. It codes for CASSFPYRGEETQYF. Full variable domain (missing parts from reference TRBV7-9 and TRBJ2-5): DTGVSQNPRHKITKRGQNVTFRCDPISEHNRLYWYRQTLGQGPEFLTYFQNEAQLEKSRLLSDRFSAERPKGSFSTLEIQRTEQGDSAMYLCASSFPYRGEETQYFGPGTRLLVL.

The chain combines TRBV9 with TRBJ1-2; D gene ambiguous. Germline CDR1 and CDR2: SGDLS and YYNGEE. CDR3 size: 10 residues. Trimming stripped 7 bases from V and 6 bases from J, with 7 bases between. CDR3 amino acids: CASLGDGYTF. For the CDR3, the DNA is TGTGCCAGCTTGGGCGATGGCTACACCTTC. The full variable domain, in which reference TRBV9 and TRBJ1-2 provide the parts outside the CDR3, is DSGVTQTPKHLITATGQRVTLRCSPRSGDLSVYWYQQSLDQGLQFLIQYYNGEERAKGNILERFSAQQFPDLHSELNLSSLELGDSALYFCASLGDGYTFGSGTRLTVV.

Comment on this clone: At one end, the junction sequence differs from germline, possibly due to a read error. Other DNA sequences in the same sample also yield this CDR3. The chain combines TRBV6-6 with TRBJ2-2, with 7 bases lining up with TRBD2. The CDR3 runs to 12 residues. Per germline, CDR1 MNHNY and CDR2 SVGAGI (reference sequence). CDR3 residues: CASSPESGELFF. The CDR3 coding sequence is TGTGCCAGCAGCCCAGAAAGCGGGGAGTTGTTTTTT.

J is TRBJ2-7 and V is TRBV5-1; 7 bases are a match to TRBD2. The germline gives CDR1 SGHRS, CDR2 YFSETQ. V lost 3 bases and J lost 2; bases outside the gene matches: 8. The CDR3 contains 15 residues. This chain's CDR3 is CASSSFSGSTYEQYF. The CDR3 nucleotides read TGCGCCAGCAGCTCCTTTAGCGGGTCAACCTACGAGCAGTACTTC.

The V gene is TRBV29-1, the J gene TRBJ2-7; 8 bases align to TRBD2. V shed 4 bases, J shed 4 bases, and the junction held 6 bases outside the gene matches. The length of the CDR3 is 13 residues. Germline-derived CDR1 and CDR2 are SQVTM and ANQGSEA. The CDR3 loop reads CSVARRGGYEQYF. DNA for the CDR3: TGCAGCGTTGCGAGGCGCGGGGGGTACGAGCAGTACTTC.

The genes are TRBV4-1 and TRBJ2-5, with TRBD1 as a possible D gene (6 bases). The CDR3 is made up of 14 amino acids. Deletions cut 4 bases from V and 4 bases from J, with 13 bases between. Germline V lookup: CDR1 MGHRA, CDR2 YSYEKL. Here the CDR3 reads CASSPGVRGETQYF. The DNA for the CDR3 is TGCGCCAGCAGCCCAGGGGTTCGGGGAGAGACCCAGTACTTC.

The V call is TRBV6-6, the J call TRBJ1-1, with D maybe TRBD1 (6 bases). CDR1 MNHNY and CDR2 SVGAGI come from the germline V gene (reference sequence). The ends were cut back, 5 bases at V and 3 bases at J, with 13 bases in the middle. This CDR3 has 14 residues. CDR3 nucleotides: TGTGCCAGCAGTCCCAGGGGCGCTTACACTGAAGCTTTCTTT. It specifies CASSPRGAYTEAFF.

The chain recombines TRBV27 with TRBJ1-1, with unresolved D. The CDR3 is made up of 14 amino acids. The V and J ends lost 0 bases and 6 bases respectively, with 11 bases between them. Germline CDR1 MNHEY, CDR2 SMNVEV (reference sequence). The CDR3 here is CASSLSGVGPEAFF. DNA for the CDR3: TGTGCCAGCAGTTTATCAGGAGTTGGACCTGAAGCTTTCTTT.

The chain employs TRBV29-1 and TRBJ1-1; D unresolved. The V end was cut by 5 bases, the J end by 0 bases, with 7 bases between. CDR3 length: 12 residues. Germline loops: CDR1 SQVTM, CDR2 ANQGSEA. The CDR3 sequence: CSVMGLNTEAFF. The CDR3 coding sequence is TGCAGCGTTATGGGGTTGAACACTGAAGCTTTCTTT.

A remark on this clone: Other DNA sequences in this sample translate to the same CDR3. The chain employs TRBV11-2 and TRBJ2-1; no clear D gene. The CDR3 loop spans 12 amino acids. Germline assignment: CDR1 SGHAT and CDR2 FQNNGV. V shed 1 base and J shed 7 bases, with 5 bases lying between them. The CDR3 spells CASSLANNEQFF. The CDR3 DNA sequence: TGTGCCAGCAGCTTAGCAAATAATGAGCAGTTCTTC.

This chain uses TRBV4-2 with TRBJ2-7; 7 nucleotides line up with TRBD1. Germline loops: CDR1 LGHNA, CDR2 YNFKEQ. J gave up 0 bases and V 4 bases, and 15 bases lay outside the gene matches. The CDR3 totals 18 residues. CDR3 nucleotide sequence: TGTGCCAGCAGCCCTGGTTTGGGCCGGGACAGCTTCTCCTACGAGCAGTACTTC. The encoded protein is CASSPGLGRDSFSYEQYF.

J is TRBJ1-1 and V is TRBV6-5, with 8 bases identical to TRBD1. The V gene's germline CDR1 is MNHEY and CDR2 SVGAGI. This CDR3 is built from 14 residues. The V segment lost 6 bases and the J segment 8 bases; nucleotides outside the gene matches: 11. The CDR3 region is CASSSLQGVTEAFF. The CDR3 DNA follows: TGTGCCAGCAGCTCATTACAGGGGGTAACGGAAGCTTTCTTT.

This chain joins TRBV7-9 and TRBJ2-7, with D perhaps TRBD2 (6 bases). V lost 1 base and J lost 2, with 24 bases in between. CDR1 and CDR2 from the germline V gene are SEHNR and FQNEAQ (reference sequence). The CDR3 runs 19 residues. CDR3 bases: TGTGCCAGCAGCTTAGTTGCAGACTACCTCCGGGACTCCCCCTACGAGCAGTACTTC. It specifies CASSLVADYLRDSPYEQYF.